These T cell receptor beta chains were read from a single sample in a study of CD8+CD57+ T cells in acquired aplastic anemia. TCRdb itself ran the reads through MiXCR, one entry per CDR3 protein. This sample has about 240,000 distinct CDR3 sequences, with around 46% found just once. Sequences were obtained from sorted CD4+, CD8+, or CD8+CD57+ T cells (not recorded which) from PBMCs. The receptors derive from a human donor with aplastic anemia. Both conserved end residues are part of each CDR3. A D gene is named only where the DNA matches it firmly. Size tells how often a clone was seen (once, few, many) or the class of an expanded clone, and some rows leave it out.

.	TRBV5-8	TRBJ2-5	.	TGTGCCAGCAACTCAATGGAAGAGACCCAGTACTTC	CASNSMEETQYF
.	TRBV6-4	TRBJ2-1	TRBD2	TGTGCCAGCAGTCGACTAGCGGGGGACAATGAGCAGTTCTTC	CASSRLAGDNEQFF
few	TRBV7-9	TRBJ2-3	.	TGTGCCAGCAGCGTGGACTGGCTCACAGATACGCAGTATTTT	CASSVDWLTDTQYF
many	TRBV19	TRBJ2-1	.	TGTGCCAGTAGTATCGGTATCGGGCTAGCTACCCTTGGTGAGCAGTTCTTC	CASSIGIGLATLGEQFF
many	TRBV9	TRBJ2-1	TRBD1	TGTGCCAGCAGCGGCTACGGGACAGGGGTCAATGAGCAGTTCTTC	CASSGYGTGVNEQFF
many	TRBV6-5	TRBJ2-3	.	TGTGCCAGCAGTAACATCGGACACTTCCCAGGGGATACGCAGTATTTT	CASSNIGHFPGDTQYF
few	TRBV7-2	TRBJ2-1	TRBD2	TGTGCCAGCAGTTCTCGGCGGGGGGGGTACTACAATGAGCAGTTCTTC	CASSSRRGGYYNEQFF
many	TRBV24-1	TRBJ1-2	TRBD1	TGTGCCACCAGTGATTTGAAGCATACCGGGACAGAAGTAAGTGAGCATGGCTACACCTTC	CATSDLKHTGTEVSEHGYTF
.	TRBV30	TRBJ1-1	TRBD1	TGTGCCCTACTGACAGGGTTGGGACTGGAAGCTTTCTTT	CALLTGLGLEAFF
few	TRBV7-8	TRBJ2-3	TRBD2	TGTGCCAGCAGCTTAGTCGTTAGCGGGAGGGAAAGCACAGATACGCAGTATTTT	CASSLVVSGRESTDTQYF
many	TRBV7-2	TRBJ2-7	.	TGTGCCAGCAGCCCTATTCGGGGCGAGCAGTACTTC	CASSPIRGEQYF
once	TRBV7-9	TRBJ1-5	.	TGTGCCAGCAGCTTAGGCGGAGGCGAGCAGCCCCAGCATTTT	CASSLGGGEQPQHF
many	TRBV6-2/TRBV6-3	TRBJ2-3	.	TGTGCCAGCAGTTACTATGCAGGGGATAGCACAGATACGCAGTATTTT	CASSYYAGDSTDTQYF
.	TRBV7-8	TRBJ1-5	TRBD1	TGTGCCAGCAGCTTCTCGACAGGGAGGGGTATTCAGCCCCAGCATTTT	CASSFSTGRGIQPQHF
many	TRBV10-3	TRBJ1-1	.	TGTGCCATCAGTGAGACACGGTCCGCAGGCCGGGGGGGCACTGAAGCTTTCTTT	CAISETRSAGRGGTEAFF
few	TRBV19	TRBJ2-7	TRBD1	TGTGCCAGTAGTTCCGCCAGCAGCCCCCGACAGGGGGTCGACGAGCAGTACTTC	CASSSASSPRQGVDEQYF
many	TRBV7-3	TRBJ2-5	.	TGTGCCAGCAGCTTAACGACGGGGGGCAGAGAGACCCAGTACTTC	CASSLTTGGRETQYF
many	TRBV4-2	TRBJ1-6	.	TGTGCCAGCAGCCAAGATAATTCACCCCTCCACTTT	CASSQDNSPLHF
once	TRBV15	TRBJ1-2	.	TGTGCCACCAGCAGCCCCACGGCTGGCTACACCTTC	CATSSPTAGYTF